These 28 T cell receptor beta chains were all obtained from the same sample, sequenced in a study of graft-versus-host responses after intestinal transplantation. Here immunoSEQ multiplex PCR was the method, and the copy in TCRdb shows in-frame clones only, minus some. This table holds just over 20,000 clones, 89% found once. This specimen consisted of PBMCs, obtained 65 to 70 days after intestinal transplantation. These receptors were obtained from a human patient who received an intestinal transplant, so some T cells may come from the graft donor.

The chain uses TRBV29-1 and TRBJ1-2; TRBD1 matches 9 bases. After removal of 7 bases from V and 3 bases from J, the junction contained 6 bases not matched to a gene. From germline, CDR1 is SQVTM and CDR2 ANQGSEA. The CDR3 runs to 13 residues. The CDR3 DNA follows: TGCAGCGCTGAGGGACAGGGAGACTATGGCTACACCTTC. It translates to CSAEGQGDYGYTF.

This sequence joins TRBV7-2 and TRBJ2-5; D is unclear. Near its end, the DNA agrees better with TRBJ2-7, so the J call may be wrong. Germline V gene sequence: CDR1 SGHTA, CDR2 FQGNSA. This CDR3 region has 11 residues. CDR3 in amino acids: CASSLVDEQYF. The CDR3 coding sequence is TGTGCCAGCAGCTTGGTAGACGAGCAGTACTTC.

This CDR3 is CASSLGDSEAFF. The CDR3, as DNA: TGTGCCAGCAGCTTGGGGGACAGTGAAGCTTTCTTT. The V and J genes are TRBV7-9 and TRBJ1-1, with TRBD1 identical over 7 bases. Germline CDR1 SEHNR, CDR2 FQNEAQ (reference sequence). V was clipped by 3 bases and J by 7 bases; unmatched bases: 2. The CDR3 totals 12 residues.

The table lists this clone with a count of one. V usage is TRBV6-1 and J usage is TRBJ1-1, with 9 bases lining up with TRBD1. The germline CDR1 and CDR2 sequences are MNHNS and SASEGT. The CDR3 runs 14 residues. V lost 5 bases and J lost 5; bases outside the gene matches: 6. This CDR3 is CASSRGQGATEAFF. DNA of the CDR3: TGTGCCAGCAGTCGGGGACAGGGTGCAACTGAAGCTTTCTTT.

The chain carries TRBV15 and TRBJ2-7, with 10 bases lining up with TRBD2. The CDR3 runs to 14 residues. Trimming cost V 8 bases and J 8 bases; bases outside gene matches: 12. CDR1 and CDR2 from the germline V gene are LNHNV and YYDKDF (reference sequence). DNA for the CDR3: TGTGCCACCGGGCTAGCGGGGGACGTCTTGAAGCAGTACTTC. Translated, it gives CATGLAGDVLKQYF.

The CDR3 reads CASNSPGGTDTQYF. Written as DNA, the CDR3 is TGTGCCAGCAACTCCCCGGGGGGCACAGATACGCAGTATTTT. This chain joins TRBV11-2 and TRBJ2-3, with a tentative D call TRBD2 (6 bases). Trimming removed 7 bases from V and 1 base from J, with 12 bases in between. Germline CDR1 and CDR2: SGHAT and FQNNGV. This CDR3 has 14 residues.

The chain links TRBV12-5 to TRBJ1-3; 7 positions match TRBD1. Germline-derived CDR1 and CDR2 are LGHNT and FRNRAP. This CDR3 has 16 amino acids. The ends lost 4 bases at V and 2 bases at J; junction bases unmatched: 8. The CDR3 region is CASGWEPDRAGNTIYF. The DNA of the CDR3 is TGTGCTAGTGGTTGGGAACCCGACAGGGCTGGAAACACCATATATTTT.

The chain uses TRBV6-1 and TRBJ2-7; D possibly corresponds to TRBD2 (5 bases). Germline V lookup: CDR1 MNHNS, CDR2 SASEGT. This CDR3 region has 15 residues. The germline V and J ends were trimmed by 5 bases and 3 bases, with 17 bases remaining between them. CDR3 sequence (DNA): TGTGCCAGCAGTTTCTGGACTGGTTTCCTCTACGAGCAGTACTTC. This codes for CASSFWTGFLYEQYF.

V is TRBV13 and J is TRBJ1-2, with D possibly being TRBD1 (5 bases). Trimming took 4 bases from V and 3 from J, leaving 15 bases between them. CDR3 length equals 15 residues. From germline, CDR1 is PRHDT and CDR2 FYEKMQ (reference sequence). This chain's CDR3 is CASSSPGGEDYGYTF. For the CDR3, the DNA is TGTGCCAGCAGCTCCCCCGGGGGGGAGGACTATGGCTACACCTTC.

The chain recombines TRBV19 with TRBJ2-7; D is unresolved. The CDR3 extends over 14 amino acids. Germline CDR1 reads LNHDA; CDR2 reads SQIVND (reference sequence). Trimming took 2 bases from V and 0 from J, leaving 8 bases between them. In DNA form, the CDR3 reads TGTGCCAGTAGTATAACCGACCGCTCCTACGAGCAGTACTTC. Encoded protein: CASSITDRSYEQYF. Full variable domain (rest looked up from reference TRBV19 and TRBJ2-7): DGGITQSPKYLFRKEGQNVTLSCEQNLNHDAMYWYRQDPGQGLRLIYYSQIVNDFQKGDIAEGYSVSREKKESFPLTVTSAQKNPTAFYLCASSITDRSYEQYFGPGTRLTVT.

The genes are TRBV27 and TRBJ1-4; D unclear. This CDR3 comprises 16 residues. V was clipped by 2 bases and J by 2 bases, with 12 bases between them. Looked up from germline, CDR1 is MNHEY and CDR2 is SMNVEV (reference sequence). CDR3 coding DNA: TGTGCCAGCAGTTTAGGATTCCCTGCGACTAATGAAAAACTGTTTTTT. This translates into CASSLGFPATNEKLFF.

This clone showed up just a few times. The chain carries TRBV6-5 and TRBJ2-5; 7 nucleotides line up with TRBD2. The CDR3 totals 13 residues. Germline V gene lookup returns CDR1 MNHEY and CDR2 SVGAGI. Trimming at V came to 8 bases and at J to 0 bases, leaving 3 bases not matched to a gene. CDR3 residues: CASARGDQETQYF. The CDR3 DNA follows: TGTGCCAGCGCCCGGGGGGACCAAGAGACCCAGTACTTC.

V gene TRBV14 combines with J gene TRBJ1-4; unclear D gene. CDR1 and CDR2 (germline): SGHDN, FVKESK. Deletions cut 0 bases from V and 8 bases from J, with 13 bases between. The CDR3 loop spans 15 amino acids. In DNA form, the CDR3 reads TGTGCCAGCAGCCAAGACCACGCGGTAGGCGAAAAACTGTTTTTT. It codes for CASSQDHAVGEKLFF. The full variable domain, in which reference TRBV14 and TRBJ1-4 provide the parts outside the CDR3, is EAGVTQFPSHSVIEKGQTVTLRCDPISGHDNLYWYRRVMGKEIKFLLHFVKESKQDESGMPNNRFLAERTGGTYSTLKVQPAELEDSGVYFCASSQDHAVGEKLFFGSGTQLSVL.

The chain carries TRBV19 and TRBJ2-3, with D possibly TRBD1 on 6 matching bases. Trimming cost V 8 bases and J 3 bases, with 15 bases left between them. This CDR3 is 14 amino acids long. Germline values: CDR1 LNHDA, CDR2 SQIVND (reference sequence). The CDR3 DNA sequence: TGTGCCAGTGCACAGGGTAGTAGTACAGATACGCAGTATTTT. Its translation: CASAQGSSTDTQYF. The full variable domain, completed using reference TRBV19 and TRBJ2-3, is DGGITQSPKYLFRKEGQNVTLSCEQNLNHDAMYWYRQDPGQGLRLIYYSQIVNDFQKGDIAEGYSVSREKKESFPLTVTSAQKNPTAFYLCASAQGSSTDTQYFGPGTRLTVL.

The chain links TRBV10-2 to TRBJ2-3; TRBD2 might be the D (6 bases). The CDR3 runs 15 residues. Germline V gene data show CDR1 as WSHSY and CDR2 as SAAADI. Trimming stripped 10 bases from V and 2 bases from J, with 19 bases between. The CDR3 protein is CATWVRGLSTDTQYF. CDR3 coding DNA: TGCGCCACCTGGGTGCGGGGACTTTCCACAGATACGCAGTATTTT.

The chain has TRBV27 and TRBJ1-3; a weak D match, TRBD1 (5 bases). CDR3 length: 15 amino acids. The germline V gene has CDR1 MNHEY and CDR2 SMNVEV (reference sequence). V lost 4 bases and J 2 bases, leaving 12 bases between the germline ends. For the CDR3, the DNA is TGTGCCAGCAGTTCCGGGACGGCCCCTGGAAACACCATATATTTT. This encodes CASSSGTAPGNTIYF.

This chain uses TRBV7-2 with TRBJ2-7, with TRBD1 matching over 9 bases. Germline CDR1 SGHTA, CDR2 FQGNSA. The CDR3 spans 16 residues. Trimming took 4 bases from V and 1 from J; bases not matched to a gene: 8. CDR3 coding DNA: TGTGCCAGCAGCTCCGACAGGGGGGCATCGTCCTACGAGCAGTACTTC. Protein sequence: CASSSDRGASSYEQYF.

The chain couples TRBV6-4 to TRBJ2-7, with D tentatively TRBD2 (5 bases). Per germline, CDR1 MRHNA and CDR2 SNTAGT. Trimming shortened V by 3 bases and J by 3 bases, and 15 bases separated the two germline ends. The CDR3 is made up of 15 amino acids. The CDR3 reads CASSERSGSNYEQYF. The DNA for the CDR3 is TGTGCCAGCAGTGAAAGGTCGGGGTCTAACTACGAGCAGTACTTC.

The chain has TRBV5-5 and TRBJ2-7; 9 positions match TRBD2. Per the germline V gene, CDR1 is SGHKS and CDR2 is YYEKEE (reference sequence). Trimming at V came to 1 base and at J to 2 bases, leaving 1 base not matched to a gene. The CDR3 length is 14 residues. DNA of the CDR3: TGTGCCAGCAGCTTGTTAGCGGGGGCCTACGAGCAGTACTTC. This translates into CASSLLAGAYEQYF.

This rearrangement joins TRBV18 to TRBJ1-5; D is ambiguous. The CDR3 is made up of 14 amino acids. CDR1 and CDR2 from the germline V gene are KGHSH and LQKENI. Trimming cost V 3 bases and J 6 bases, with 12 bases left between them. The CDR3 DNA follows: TGTGCCAGCTCACCGAGAAGAGGGCGTCAGCCCCAGCATTTT. Protein sequence: CASSPRRGRQPQHF.

The chain links TRBV2 to TRBJ1-4, with unresolved D. Germline CDR1 and CDR2: SNHLY and FYNNEI. The CDR3 length is 19 residues. V was clipped by 0 bases and J by 0 bases, with 17 bases between them. CDR3 DNA sequence: TGTGCCAGCAGTGAAGCGGATCTGAACAGATACCCAACTAATGAAAAACTGTTTTTT. Its translation is CASSEADLNRYPTNEKLFF.

The CDR3 reads CASSLAGVYSTEAFF. DNA for the CDR3: TGTGCCAGCAGCTTGGCAGGGGTTTATAGCACTGAAGCTTTCTTT. V usage is TRBV11-3 and J usage is TRBJ1-1, with a possible D match to TRBD1 (6 bases). Germline V gives CDR1 SGHNT, CDR2 YENEEA. The CDR3 has 15 residues. Trimming took 3 bases from V and 4 from J, leaving 15 bases between them.

J is TRBJ1-2 and V is TRBV7-9; a weak D match, TRBD1 (5 bases). Looked up from germline, CDR1 is SEHNR and CDR2 is FQNEAQ (reference sequence). V lost 5 bases and J lost 1, with 17 bases in between. This CDR3 is built from 16 residues. CDR3 region: CASSETVMVDNYGYTF. The DNA for the CDR3 is TGTGCCAGCAGCGAGACAGTTATGGTGGATAACTATGGCTACACCTTC.

As for this clone: Within the sample, other DNA sequences also encode this same CDR3. The chain employs TRBV6-5 and TRBJ1-2, with a tentative D call TRBD1 (5 bases). The germline CDR1 and CDR2 sequences are MNHEY and SVGAGI. CDR3 length equals 13 residues. Trimming stripped 6 bases from V and 6 bases from J, with 14 bases between. The DNA of the CDR3 is TGTGCCAGCAGCCCACAGGTATCGGATGGCTACACCTTC. Amino acid sequence: CASSPQVSDGYTF.

J is TRBJ1-6 and V is TRBV2, with D hard to call. Trimming removed 6 bases from V and 2 bases from J, with 14 bases in between. Looked up from germline, CDR1 is SNHLY and CDR2 is FYNNEI. The CDR3 is 16 amino acids. CDR3 amino acids: CASRRKEDPYNSPLHF. DNA for the CDR3: TGTGCCAGCAGGAGAAAGGAGGACCCCTATAATTCACCCCTCCACTTT.

The chain is built from TRBV19 and TRBJ1-2, with a tentative D call TRBD1 (6 bases). V was pared by 7 bases and J by 2 bases, with 17 bases between. Germline V lookup: CDR1 LNHDA, CDR2 SQIVND (reference sequence). This CDR3 region has 15 residues. CDR3 coding DNA: TGTGCCAGTAACCCAGGGGCAGGACGGAACTATGGCTACACCTTC. This sequence encodes CASNPGAGRNYGYTF.

This clone has a handful of counts. The chain is built from TRBV7-9 and TRBJ1-1; D gene unclear. Germline V CDR1 and CDR2: SEHNR, FQNEAQ (reference sequence). The CDR3 spans 11 residues. V lost 3 bases and J lost 3, with 2 bases in between. Written as DNA, the CDR3 is TGTGCCAGCAGCTTTGACACTGAAGCTTTCTTT. Translation gives CASSFDTEAFF.

V usage is TRBV27 and J usage is TRBJ1-6; possibly TRBD1 for D (5 bases). Looked up from germline, CDR1 is MNHEY and CDR2 is SMNVEV (reference sequence). The length of the CDR3 is 14 residues. The V and J ends lost 2 bases and 10 bases respectively, with 12 bases between them. The CDR3 DNA is TGTGCCAGCAGTTTAAGTAGGGGAGGGTCACCCCTCCACTTT. Its protein product is CASSLSRGGSPLHF.